These 8 T cell receptor beta chains originate from one sample sequenced in a study of glioma-infiltrating T cells after dendritic cell vaccination (dated by TCRdb to about 2016). Library preparation employed the immunoSEQ multiplex PCR assay. TCRdb obtained this table from immuneACCESS and retained in-frame rearrangements with V and J assigned. These tables miss some clones; where compared with another copy, unresolved V genes account for less than half of the shortfall, and the remainder is unexplained. For this sample the table gives 75,000 to 100,000 clones, of which 79% were detected only once. Of the sample, around 6% falls within the top ten clones. Material: blood, obtained before dendritic cell vaccination. Every receptor here comes from a human donor with glioblastoma.

The V and J genes are TRBV4-2 and TRBJ2-3; 13 bases are shared with TRBD2. The CDR3 covers 16 residues. Germline V gene sequence: CDR1 LGHNA, CDR2 YNFKEQ. J gave up 8 bases and V 0 bases, and 5 bases lay outside the gene matches. The CDR3 nucleotides are TGTGCCAGCAGCCAAGATGGTACTAGCGGGGGGGTTACGCAGTATTTT. This translates into CASSQDGTSGGVTQYF.

This clone appeared a single time. J is TRBJ2-7 and V is TRBV28; 7 bases align to TRBD1. This CDR3 contains 15 residues. Germline values: CDR1 MDHEN, CDR2 SYDVKM. The J segment lost 0 bases and the V segment lost 2 bases, leaving 4 bases of the junction unmatched. In DNA form, the CDR3 reads TGTGCCAGCAGTTTAGCCGACAGGGCCTCCTACGAGCAGTACTTC. Protein sequence: CASSLADRASYEQYF.

V gene TRBV7-9 combines with J gene TRBJ1-1, with 9 nucleotides matching TRBD1. This CDR3 region has 14 residues. Germline CDR1 is SEHNR and CDR2 is FQNEAQ (reference sequence). The V segment lost 2 bases and the J segment 4 bases; nucleotides outside the gene matches: 2. In DNA form, the CDR3 reads TGTGCCAGCAGCTTAATACAGGGGGCCACTGAAGCTTTCTTT. Encoded protein: CASSLIQGATEAFF.

The chain combines TRBV6-5 with TRBJ2-4; weak D call: TRBD1 (6 bases). The V and J ends lost 6 bases and 3 bases respectively, with 15 bases between them. The CDR3 loop spans 15 amino acids. Germline CDR1 reads MNHEY; CDR2 reads SVGAGI. In DNA form, the CDR3 reads TGTGCCAGCAGACCAGGGGAGTTCGGCAAAAACATTCAGTACTTC. This sequence encodes CASRPGEFGKNIQYF.

V usage is TRBV29-1 and J usage is TRBJ2-7; 8 positions match TRBD2. CDR1 is SQVTM, CDR2 ANQGSEA, per germline. The CDR3 is 13 amino acids. The V and J ends lost 6 bases and 3 bases, in that order; junction bases with no gene match: 7. The chain's CDR3 is CSVGRGGDYEQYF. In nucleotides, the CDR3 is TGCAGCGTCGGACGGGGGGGAGACTACGAGCAGTACTTC.

The rearrangement links TRBV14 to TRBJ2-1; 15 bases map to TRBD2. This CDR3 comprises 22 residues. Germline V gives CDR1 SGHDN, CDR2 FVKESK. V lost 0 bases to trimming and J lost 0 bases; unmatched junction nucleotides: 12. The CDR3 spells CASSQDFSGTSGRYGSYNEQFF. In DNA form, the CDR3 reads TGTGCCAGCAGCCAAGACTTCTCCGGGACTAGCGGGAGGTATGGCTCCTACAATGAGCAGTTCTTC.

The rearrangement uses TRBV18 and TRBJ2-7; D may be TRBD2 (5 bases). The CDR3 loop spans 14 amino acids. Trimming took 5 bases from V and 3 from J, leaving 14 bases between them. Germline CDR1 and CDR2: KGHSH and LQKENI. The CDR3 loop reads CASSDLSGSYEQYF. Written as DNA, the CDR3 is TGTGCCAGCTCAGATTTGTCGGGGAGCTACGAGCAGTACTTC.

This clone was seen a handful of times. A junction boundary mismatches the germline segment, possibly from a read error. V and J are TRBV4-1 and TRBJ1-4; unclear D gene. CDR1 and CDR2 (germline): MGHRA, YSYEKL. The CDR3 extends over 13 amino acids. The CDR3 region has the DNA TGCGCCAGCAGCCAAGACGGGAAATTAATCCTCTCTTTT. Translation: CASSQDGKLILSF.